Listed here are 30 T cell receptor beta chains from one sample, sequenced in a study of T-cell memory formation after mild COVID-19. MiXCR, applied by TCRdb to the 5' RACE reads, yields one record per CDR3 protein. Of a few hundred thousand distinct CDR3 sequences in the sample, around 17% were seen once. What was sequenced was PBMCs or a T cell subset sorted from them (not recorded which). These receptors originate from a man aged 18 to 35 who had mild COVID-19 (a few samples of this study predate the infection). Cell type and time point are not known.

V usage is TRBV11-2 and J usage is TRBJ1-4, with D perhaps TRBD1 (6 bases). The CDR3 totals 15 residues. V lost 5 bases and J 6 bases, leaving 16 bases between the germline ends. Germline lookup yields CDR1 SGHAT and CDR2 FQNNGV. The CDR3 nucleotides are TGTGCCAGCAGCGTCACAGGGTTTGGGGATGAAAAACTGTTTTTT. This sequence encodes CASSVTGFGDEKLFF.

The V call is TRBV6-1, the J call TRBJ2-7; possibly TRBD2 for D (6 bases). V lost 2 bases, J lost 7 bases, and 12 bases lay in between. The CDR3 totals 13 residues. Germline V gene lookup returns CDR1 MNHNS and CDR2 SASEGT. In DNA, the CDR3 is TGTGCCAGCAGTGAACAGCCAGGAGGGGAGCAGTACGTC. Protein: CASSEQPGGEQYV.

The rearrangement uses TRBV7-9 and TRBJ1-1; D remains unclear. This CDR3 has 14 amino acids. The V end was cut by 2 bases, the J end by 2 bases, with 9 bases between. CDR1 SEHNR and CDR2 FQNEAQ come from the germline V gene (reference sequence). CDR3 residues: CASSLTQINTEAFF. CDR3 coding DNA: TGTGCCAGCAGCTTAACACAGATAAACACTGAAGCTTTCTTT.

This clonotype was seen at least ten times. The chain joins TRBV12-3 or TRBV12-4 to TRBJ2-1; TRBD1 or TRBD2 may be the D gene (5 bases each). The CDR3 runs 13 residues. V was cut by 6 bases and J by 5 bases, with 11 bases left in between. In DNA, the CDR3 is TGTGCCAGCAGCTCAGGGACCAACAATGAGCAGTTCTTC. Translating gives CASSSGTNNEQFF.

A word on this clonotype: At one of its ends the junction is not consistent with the germline gene, which may arise from a read error. This chain links TRBV7-8 with TRBJ1-4; D gene uncertain. CDR3 length equals 14 residues. The germline gives CDR1 SGHVS, CDR2 FQNEAQ. CDR3 loop: CASSLKRINEKLIF. In DNA form, the CDR3 reads TGTGCCAGCAGCTTAAAGCGGATTAATGAAAAACTGATTTTT.

This chain uses TRBV7-2 with TRBJ1-2, with D perhaps TRBD1 (5 bases). This CDR3 has 14 amino acids. V shed 2 bases and J shed 2 bases, with 9 bases lying between them. CDR1 is SGHTA, CDR2 FQGNSA, per germline. CDR3 DNA sequence: TGTGCCAGCAGCTTAAGGAGACAGAACTATGGCTACACCTTC. Translated, it gives CASSLRRQNYGYTF.

This clonotype has just a few counts. The V call is TRBV11-1, the J call TRBJ1-5; D ambiguous. This CDR3 has 13 amino acids. The V gene lost 6 bases and the J gene lost 4 bases, with 10 bases spanning the gap. Germline CDR1 SGHAT, CDR2 FQDESV (reference sequence). For the CDR3, the DNA is TGTGCCAGCAGTCTAGCCACGAATCAGCCCCAGCATTTT. It translates to CASSLATNQPQHF.

This clonotype was counted only a few times. The rearrangement uses TRBV18 and TRBJ1-3; D remains unclear. The germline gives CDR1 KGHSH, CDR2 LQKENI. The CDR3 loop spans 14 amino acids. V was trimmed by 3 bases and J by 0 bases, leaving 6 bases between them. The CDR3 nucleotides are TGTGCCAGCTCACCCGATAGCTCTGGAAACACCATATATTTT. This encodes CASSPDSSGNTIYF.

This clonotype was seen a handful of times. Written as DNA, the CDR3 is TGTGCCAGCAGCGGGACAGGGCCTCGTAACATTCAGTACTTC. The encoded protein is CASSGTGPRNIQYF. The V call is TRBV7-8, the J call TRBJ2-4; 9 bases are shared with TRBD1. After removal of 5 bases from V and 7 bases from J, the junction contained 6 bases not matched to a gene. CDR3 size: 14 residues. Germline assignment: CDR1 SGHVS and CDR2 FQNEAQ.

The chain links TRBV7-6 to TRBJ2-5; D is unresolved. The CDR3 has 14 residues. The germline V gene encodes CDR1 SGHVS and CDR2 FNYEAQ. V was clipped by 5 bases and J by 1 base, with 11 bases between them. The CDR3 DNA is TGTGCCAGCAGCCACCTGGGAAGCCAAGAGACCCAGTACTTC. Translating it yields CASSHLGSQETQYF.

This clonotype appeared a few times. The chain recombines TRBV20-1 with TRBJ1-1; D call uncertain. The CDR3 runs to 12 residues. Trimming removed 1 base at V and 7 bases at J, with 10 bases between. The germline gives CDR1 DFQATT, CDR2 SNEGSKA (reference sequence). The CDR3 protein is CSARVNAVEAFF. DNA of the CDR3: TGCAGTGCTAGAGTTAATGCCGTTGAAGCTTTCTTT.

This clonotype has more than one count but fewer than ten. The CDR3 nucleotides read TGTGCCAGCAGCTTAGCGAGACTAGCGGGGTCCACAGATACGCAGTATTTT. Residues: CASSLARLAGSTDTQYF. This chain links TRBV7-8 with TRBJ2-3, with TRBD2 matching 11 bases. In germline, CDR1 is SGHVS, CDR2 FQNEAQ. The CDR3 runs 17 residues. The J segment lost 2 bases and the V segment lost 0 bases, leaving 4 bases of the junction unmatched.

This chain connects TRBV7-9 to TRBJ2-3, with D perhaps assigned TRBD1 or TRBD2 (5 bases each). Trimming stripped 4 bases from V and 2 bases from J, with 13 bases between. This CDR3 comprises 15 residues. CDR1 is SEHNR and CDR2 is FQNEAQ in the germline V gene (reference sequence). CDR3 amino acids: CASSWDLGNTDTQYF. DNA for the CDR3: TGTGCCAGCAGCTGGGACCTTGGGAACACAGATACGCAGTATTTT. The whole variable domain, remainder taken from reference TRBV7-9 and TRBJ2-3, is DTGVSQNPRHKITKRGQNVTFRCDPISEHNRLYWYRQTLGQGPEFLTYFQNEAQLEKSRLLSDRFSAERPKGSFSTLEIQRTEQGDSAMYLCASSWDLGNTDTQYFGPGTRLTVL.

This sequence joins TRBV3-1 and TRBJ2-3; D is uncertain. Per the germline V gene, CDR1 is LGHDT and CDR2 is YNNKEL (reference sequence). The CDR3 runs to 14 residues. V was trimmed by 4 bases and J by 0 bases, leaving 8 bases between them. The CDR3 spells CASSRRTSTDTQYF. CDR3 DNA sequence: TGTGCCAGCAGCCGGCGTACTAGCACAGATACGCAGTATTTT.

This clonotype turned up a few times. This rearrangement joins TRBV7-8 to TRBJ1-1; D is unclear. This CDR3 is built from 14 residues. Trimming removed 2 bases at V and 0 bases at J, with 7 bases between. Germline V gene sequence: CDR1 SGHVS, CDR2 FQNEAQ. The CDR3 DNA follows: TGTGCCAGCAGCTTATCTGTAGTGAACACTGAAGCTTTCTTT. Its protein is CASSLSVVNTEAFF.

The CDR3, as DNA: TGCGCCAGCAGCTTGGTTCGCGGGGGGCTCTACGAGCAGTACTTC. It codes for CASSLVRGGLYEQYF. The chain couples TRBV5-1 to TRBJ2-7; 8 bases align to TRBD2. With 0 bases clipped from V and 3 bases from J, the junction kept 5 bases outside the gene matches. Germline lookup yields CDR1 SGHRS and CDR2 YFSETQ. This CDR3 spans 15 amino acids. The variable domain in full, with the rest retrieved from reference TRBV5-1 and TRBJ2-7, is KAGVTQTPRYLIKTRGQQVTLSCSPISGHRSVSWYQQTPGQGLQFLFEYFSETQRNKGNFPGRFSGRQFSNSRSEMNVSTLELGDSALYLCASSLVRGGLYEQYFGPGTRLTVT.

The rearrangement uses TRBV24-1 and TRBJ2-1, with TRBD2 matching over 10 bases. Germline-derived CDR1 and CDR2 are KGHDR and SFDVKD. The CDR3 runs 16 residues. The junction had 3 bases not matched to a gene; V was cut back by 3 bases and J by 2 bases. Here the CDR3 DNA reads TGTGCCACCAGTGATGCTAGCGGGGGACCCTACAATGAGCAGTTCTTC. Translated: CATSDASGGPYNEQFF.

This clonotype was counted at least ten times. V is TRBV9 and J is TRBJ2-3; 7 nucleotides align to TRBD2. J lost 5 bases, V lost 4 bases, and 7 bases had no gene match. The CDR3 is 14 residues long. Germline V gives CDR1 SGDLS, CDR2 YYNGEE. The chain's CDR3 is CASSPSWEGDTQYF. The DNA for the CDR3 is TGTGCCAGCAGCCCATCCTGGGAGGGAGATACGCAGTATTTT.

This sequence joins TRBV11-2 and TRBJ2-2; D gene unclear. The CDR3 totals 15 residues. Trimming shortened V by 2 bases and J by 3 bases, and 10 bases separated the two germline ends. Germline V gene lookup returns CDR1 SGHAT and CDR2 FQNNGV. CDR3 sequence: CASSLIGRYTGELFF. In DNA, the CDR3 is TGTGCCAGCAGCTTAATTGGGCGGTACACCGGGGAGCTGTTTTTT.

The V and J genes are TRBV4-1 and TRBJ1-1; D is possibly TRBD1 (5 bases). Germline V gives CDR1 MGHRA, CDR2 YSYEKL. V was pared by 1 base and J by 3 bases, with 9 bases between. The CDR3 consists of 14 residues. The CDR3 nucleotides are TGCGCCAGCAGCCAAGCATGGGGGGACACTGAAGCTTTCTTT. Translated: CASSQAWGDTEAFF.

This clonotype occurred a few times. The rearrangement joins TRBV7-9 to TRBJ2-7; TRBD1 matches at 8 bases. Germline V lookup: CDR1 SEHNR, CDR2 FQNEAQ (reference sequence). Unmatched junction bases numbered 6, after V lost 4 bases and J lost 4 bases. The CDR3 is made up of 14 amino acids. The CDR3, as DNA: TGTGCCAGCAGCTCCCGGGACAGGTGGTACGAGCAGTACGTC. It encodes CASSSRDRWYEQYV.

The J gene is TRBJ2-5, the V gene TRBV12-3 or TRBV12-4; 10 bases agree with TRBD1. V was clipped by 4 bases and J by 0 bases; unmatched bases: 2. CDR3 length: 15 residues. The CDR3 reads CASSSGQGYQETQYF. CDR3 bases: TGTGCCAGCAGTTCGGGACAGGGGTACCAAGAGACCCAGTACTTC.

This clonotype occurred a few times. The rearrangement links TRBV24-1 to TRBJ2-2; D is perhaps TRBD1 (6 bases). Germline values: CDR1 KGHDR, CDR2 SFDVKD. CDR3 size: 16 residues. V lost 2 bases and J lost 6, with 15 bases in between. DNA of the CDR3: TGTGCCACCAGTGATTCCCAGGGGAAAAACGCCGGGGAGCTGTTTTTT. Translating it yields CATSDSQGKNAGELFF.

The gene calls are TRBV2 and TRBJ1-1; D uncertain. The CDR3 is 13 amino acids. Germline assignment: CDR1 SNHLY and CDR2 FYNNEI. The germline V and J ends were trimmed by 5 bases and 1 base, with 8 bases remaining between them. The CDR3 is CASSTDGNTEAFF. Here the CDR3 DNA reads TGTGCCAGCAGTACCGACGGGAACACTGAAGCTTTCTTT.

This sequence joins TRBV13 and TRBJ2-1; 8 bases match TRBD2. CDR1 and CDR2 (germline): PRHDT, FYEKMQ (reference sequence). This CDR3 has 17 residues. Trimming removed 4 bases from V and 1 base from J; junction bases left unmatched: 9. The CDR3 region is CASSSRGSGGSYNEQFF. The CDR3 DNA reads as TGTGCCAGCAGCTCCCGGGGCAGCGGGGGTTCCTACAATGAGCAGTTCTTC.

The chain carries TRBV2 and TRBJ2-3, with D maybe TRBD1 (5 bases). CDR3 size: 15 residues. The V gene's germline CDR1 is SNHLY and CDR2 FYNNEI. V was trimmed by 5 bases and J by 0 bases, leaving 12 bases between them. The CDR3 spells CASSRQITSTDTQYF. The CDR3 DNA follows: TGTGCCAGCAGTCGACAGATTACTAGCACAGATACGCAGTATTTT.

The rearrangement uses TRBV5-5 and TRBJ1-1; 11 bases are a match to TRBD1. CDR1 is SGHKS, CDR2 YYEKEE, per germline (reference sequence). The CDR3 has 14 residues. V gave up 4 bases and J gave up 6 bases; unmatched junction bases: 5. The CDR3 loop reads CASSGTGGRPEAFF. The CDR3 DNA reads as TGTGCCAGCAGCGGGACAGGGGGACGGCCTGAAGCTTTCTTT.

The genes are TRBV29-1 and TRBJ2-1; 8 bases align to TRBD2. Germline-derived CDR1 and CDR2 are SQVTM and ANQGSEA. J lost 5 bases, V lost 6 bases, and 6 bases had no gene match. CDR3 size: 13 residues. The CDR3 DNA sequence: TGCAGCGTCGGGGGGGCCCGAGACAATGAGCAGTTCTTC. This encodes CSVGGARDNEQFF.

This clonotype was seen only a few times. The chain joins TRBV15 to TRBJ2-1; 11 bases are a match to TRBD2. Trimming took 1 base from V and 0 from J; bases not matched to a gene: 5. Germline V gene data show CDR1 as LNHNV and CDR2 as YYDKDF (reference sequence). The CDR3 runs 18 residues. The CDR3 DNA follows: TGTGCCACCAGCAGAGCTAGCGGGGGGAAGAGCTCCTACAATGAGCAGTTCTTC. Amino acids: CATSRASGGKSSYNEQFF.

This clonotype was seen just once. The chain combines TRBV9 with TRBJ1-1; no definite D call. Germline lookup yields CDR1 SGDLS and CDR2 YYNGEE. The CDR3 runs to 15 residues. Trimming took 0 bases from V and 1 from J, leaving 10 bases between them. CDR3 coding DNA: TGTGCCAGCAGCGTAGGTCCCGGCCCGAACACTGAAGCTTTCTTT. It encodes CASSVGPGPNTEAFF.